What follows describes a single TCR beta chain. This entry belongs to a study of blood T cell repertoires in COVID-19. Study in general: PBMCs, B-cell-depleted T cells, or T cells provided the cDNA or gDNA that made up the material.

Germline CDR1 and CDR2: LNHDA and SQIVND (reference sequence). The CDR3 is 14 residues long. V lost 5 bases to trimming and J lost 5 bases; unmatched junction nucleotides: 8. Followed longitudinally, the Seattle patients had been enrolled during active infection. Original analysis: Reference gene primer amplification gave nucleated cell count estimates. This table comes from immunoSEQ multiplex PCR, and its TCRdb copy is limited to in-frame clones, with some not included. V, J and clone size derive from that table, while D and trimming were established from the DNA sequence. In the table there are around 460,000 clones, around nine tenths of which are singletons.

The chain recombines TRBV19 with TRBJ2-7; TRBD1 aligns across 8 bases. The sequencing sample was made of peripheral blood. The TCR comes from a man younger than 30 with COVID-19, enrolled during active disease. The CDR3 spells CASSASGGRDEQYF. The CDR3 DNA sequence: TGTGCCAGTAGTGCGTCAGGGGGCCGGGACGAGCAGTACTTC.